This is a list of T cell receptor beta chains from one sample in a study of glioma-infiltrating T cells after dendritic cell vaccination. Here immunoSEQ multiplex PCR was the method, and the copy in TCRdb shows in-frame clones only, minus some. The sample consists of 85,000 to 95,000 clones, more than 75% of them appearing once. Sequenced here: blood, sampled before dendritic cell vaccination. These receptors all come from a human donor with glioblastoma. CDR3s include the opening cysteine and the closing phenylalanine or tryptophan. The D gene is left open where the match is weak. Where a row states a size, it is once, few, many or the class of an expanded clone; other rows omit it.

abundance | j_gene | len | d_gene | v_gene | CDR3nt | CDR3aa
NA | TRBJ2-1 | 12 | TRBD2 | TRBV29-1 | TGCAGCGTTGACCTAGCGGGGACTGAGCAGTTCTTC | CSVDLAGTEQFF
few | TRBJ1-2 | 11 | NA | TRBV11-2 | TGTGCCAGCAGCTGGACAGATGACTACACCTTC | CASSWTDDYTF
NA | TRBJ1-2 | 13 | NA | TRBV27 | TGTGCCAGCAGTTTTCAGGGGTACTATGGCTACACCTTC | CASSFQGYYGYTF
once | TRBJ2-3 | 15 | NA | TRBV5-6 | TGTGCCAGCAGCTTGGACACCAGCAGGGCAGATACGCAGTATTTT | CASSLDTSRADTQYF
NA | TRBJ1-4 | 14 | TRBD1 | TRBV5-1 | TGCGCCAGCAGCGTCGGGACAGGGAGTGAAAAACTGTTTTTT | CASSVGTGSEKLFF
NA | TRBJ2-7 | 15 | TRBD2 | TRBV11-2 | TGTGCCAGCAGCTCCCGACGGGGGGACTCCTACGAGCAGTACTTC | CASSSRRGDSYEQYF
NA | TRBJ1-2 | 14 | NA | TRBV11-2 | TGTGCCAGCAGCTCAAAGAGCAGTCGGAGGGGCTACACCTTC | CASSSKSSRRGYTF
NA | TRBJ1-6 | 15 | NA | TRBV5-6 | TGTGCCAGCACCCTAACAAGGTGGGGGGATTCACCCCTCCACTTT | CASTLTRWGDSPLHF
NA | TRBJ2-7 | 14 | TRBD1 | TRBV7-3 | TGTGCCAGCAGCTTAAGGGGACAGGGTTACGAGCAGTACTTC | CASSLRGQGYEQYF
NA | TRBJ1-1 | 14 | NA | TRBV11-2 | TGTGCCAGCAGCTCTTGGAGGGTGAACACTGAAGCTTTCTTT | CASSSWRVNTEAFF
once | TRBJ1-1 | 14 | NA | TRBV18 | TGTGCCAGCTCAGTAGATTTGATGAACACTGAAGCTTTCTTT | CASSVDLMNTEAFF